This TCR beta chain was identified in a study of control samples from healthy donors and cancer patients. Trimming took 0 bases from V and 7 from J; bases not matched to a gene: 17. The CDR3 runs 18 residues. Germline values: CDR1 SGDLS, CDR2 YYNGEE. Sequencing used immunoSEQ multiplex PCR; TCRdb keeps in-frame clones, though not all of them. The table includes 100,000 to 150,000 clones, around 90% detected once. Sequencing was carried out using blood. This TCR was sampled from a man aged 35 to 55 in good health. The rearrangement links TRBV9 to TRBJ1-2, with TRBD1 matching over 8 bases. The CDR3 is CASSVDGRFDRGGLGYTF. CDR3 coding DNA: TGTGCCAGCAGCGTAGATGGTCGGTTTGACAGGGGAGGGCTTGGCTACACCTTC.